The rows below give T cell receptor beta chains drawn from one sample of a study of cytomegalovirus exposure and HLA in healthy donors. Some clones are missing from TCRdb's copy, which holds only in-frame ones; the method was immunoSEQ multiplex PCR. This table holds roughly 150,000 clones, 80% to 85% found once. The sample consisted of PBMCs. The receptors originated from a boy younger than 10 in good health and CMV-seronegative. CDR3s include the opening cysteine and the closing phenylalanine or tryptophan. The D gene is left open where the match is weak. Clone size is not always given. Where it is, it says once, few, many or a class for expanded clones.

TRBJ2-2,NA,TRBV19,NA,TGTGCCAGTAGCCAACCCGGGACTTCCGGGGAGCTGTTTTTT,CASSQPGTSGELFF
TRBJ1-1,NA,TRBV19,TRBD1,TGTGCCAGTAGTGAAGACAGGGTACACACTGAAGCTTTCTTT,CASSEDRVHTEAFF
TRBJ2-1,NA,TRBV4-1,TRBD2,TGCGCCAGCAGCCAGGGGACTAGCGGGAGAGGGAGCTACAATGAGCAGTTCTTC,CASSQGTSGRGSYNEQFF
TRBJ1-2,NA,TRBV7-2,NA,TGTGCCAGCAGCTCCAAAGTGGGGGGCTATGGCTACACCTTC,CASSSKVGGYGYTF
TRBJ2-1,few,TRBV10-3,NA,TGTGCCATCAGTGACGGCTACAATGAGCAGTTCTTC,CAISDGYNEQFF
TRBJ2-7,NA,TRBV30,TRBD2,TGTGCCTGGGGGCTAGCGGGAGGGAGACCCTACGAGCAGTACTTC,CAWGLAGGRPYEQYF
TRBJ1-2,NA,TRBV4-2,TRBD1,TGTGCCAGCAGCCAAGATTTTGGCGGAGACAGGGAGAGATATGGCTACACCTTC,CASSQDFGGDRERYGYTF
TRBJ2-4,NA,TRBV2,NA,TGTGCCAGCAACAGGGATGCCAAAAACATTCAGTACTTC,CASNRDAKNIQYF
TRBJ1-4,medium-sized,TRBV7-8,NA,TGTGCCAGCAGCTTAAGGCGGGAAACCGAACATAAAACCATTTCAAATGAAAAACTGTTTTTT,CASSLRRETEHKTISNEKLFF
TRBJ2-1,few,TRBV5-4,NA,TGTGCCAGCAGCTTGGGGTCTAGCTCCTACAATGAGCAGTTCTTC,CASSLGSSSYNEQFF
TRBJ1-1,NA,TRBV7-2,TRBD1,TGTGCCAGCAGCTTAGTGGCAGGGGGCGAGACTGAAGCTTTCTTT,CASSLVAGGETEAFF
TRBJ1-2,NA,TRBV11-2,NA,TGTGCCAGCAGTCCCCAGGGGAATTATGGCTACACCTTC,CASSPQGNYGYTF
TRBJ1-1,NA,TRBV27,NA,TGTGCCAGCAGGGCAGAGGGGGTAGTGAACACTGAAGCTTTCTTT,CASRAEGVVNTEAFF
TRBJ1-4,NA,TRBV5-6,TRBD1,TGTGCCAGCAGCTCAGGACAGGGGGGCCCTAATGAAAAACTGTTTTTT,CASSSGQGGPNEKLFF
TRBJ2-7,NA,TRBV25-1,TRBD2,TGTGCCAGCAGTGAACTTGGCGGGGGAACCTACGAGCAGTACTTC,CASSELGGGTYEQYF
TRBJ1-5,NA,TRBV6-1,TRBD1,TGTGCCAGCAGTGGACAGGGGTACCAGCCCCAGCATTTT,CASSGQGYQPQHF
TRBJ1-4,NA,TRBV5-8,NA,TGTGCCAGCAGCTTGGGCGGGCCGGGGGAAAAACTGTTTTTT,CASSLGGPGEKLFF
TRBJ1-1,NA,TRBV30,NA,TGTGCCTGGAGTGAGGGGGTTAACACTGAAGCTTTCTTT,CAWSEGVNTEAFF
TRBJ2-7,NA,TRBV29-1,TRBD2,TGCAGCGTTGTGTCTAGCGGGAAACGGCCTTACGAGCAGTACTTC,CSVVSSGKRPYEQYF
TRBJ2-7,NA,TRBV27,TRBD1,TGTGCCAGCAGTTTCGCTTGGGACAGGGAGAGAAGTCACGAGCAGTACTTC,CASSFAWDRERSHEQYF
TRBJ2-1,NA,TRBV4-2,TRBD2,TGTGCCAGCAGCCAAGGAGGGCTAGCGGGAGGGCGGAATGAGCAGTTCTTC,CASSQGGLAGGRNEQFF
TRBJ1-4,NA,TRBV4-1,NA,TGCGCCAGCAGCCAAGAAGGGGACTGGGATGAAAAACTGTTTTTT,CASSQEGDWDEKLFF
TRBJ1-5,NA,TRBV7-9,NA,TGTGCCAGCAGACCGCGACAGCCCCAGCATTTT,CASRPRQPQHF
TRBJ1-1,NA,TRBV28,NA,TGTGCCAGCAGAGATGACGACACATTCGGAACTGAAGCTTTCTTT,CASRDDDTFGTEAFF
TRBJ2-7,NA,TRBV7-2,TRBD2,TGTGCCAGCAGCATAGGACTAGCGGGCTACGAGCAGTACTTC,CASSIGLAGYEQYF
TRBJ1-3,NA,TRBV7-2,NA,TGTGCCAGCAGCCCGGGGGGGGGTACTGGAAACACCATATATTTT,CASSPGGGTGNTIYF
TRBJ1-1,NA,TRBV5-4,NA,TGTGCCAGCAGCATTCGTACTAACAAGAACACTGAAGCTTTCTTT,CASSIRTNKNTEAFF
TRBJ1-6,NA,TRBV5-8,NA,TGTGCCAGCAGCTTCTTGGCAGGGAAGGGTTCACCCCTCCACTTT,CASSFLAGKGSPLHF
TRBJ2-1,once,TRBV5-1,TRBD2,TGCGCCAGCAGCTCAGGCGGGGGAGAGACCTACAATGAGCAGTTCTTC,CASSSGGGETYNEQFF
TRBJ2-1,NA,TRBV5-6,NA,TGTGCCAGCAGCTTCCTACATGAAACTAGTCCCAATGAGCAGTTCTTC,CASSFLHETSPNEQFF
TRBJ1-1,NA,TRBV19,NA,TGTGCCAGTAAAAGCTACTACCTAAGGAAATGGAACACTGAAGCTTTCTTT,CASKSYYLRKWNTEAFF
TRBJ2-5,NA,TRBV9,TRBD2,TGTGCCAGCAGCGCCCCGTTAGCGGGAGTCGGAGGAGAGACCCAGTACTTC,CASSAPLAGVGGETQYF
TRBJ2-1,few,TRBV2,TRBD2,TGTGCCAGCAGTGATCCGGCGGGGGGGCCCTACAATGAGCAGTTCTTC,CASSDPAGGPYNEQFF
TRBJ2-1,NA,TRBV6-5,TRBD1,TGTGCCAGCAGGTCGACAGGGGGTCCCTACAATGAGCAGTTCTTC,CASRSTGGPYNEQFF
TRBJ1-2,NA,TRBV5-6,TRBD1,TGTGCCAGCAGCGGGGACAGGGGTTCGCGTGGCTACACCTTC,CASSGDRGSRGYTF
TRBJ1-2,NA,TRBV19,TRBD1,TGTGCCAGTAGTCACCCTGGACAGGACTATGGCTACACCTTC,CASSHPGQDYGYTF
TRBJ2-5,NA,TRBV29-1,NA,TGCAGCGTTGTCAGGGCGAGAGAGACCCAGTACTTC,CSVVRARETQYF
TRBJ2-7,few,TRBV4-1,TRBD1,TGCGCCAGCAGCCAAGGACAGGGGGCCTACGAGCAGTACTTC,CASSQGQGAYEQYF
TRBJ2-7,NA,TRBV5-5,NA,TGTGCCAGCAGCTTGGGACTGATTAGAGCCTACGAGCAGTACTTC,CASSLGLIRAYEQYF
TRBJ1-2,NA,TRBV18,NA,TGTGCCAGCTCACCGGACACTGGATATGGCTACACCTTC,CASSPDTGYGYTF
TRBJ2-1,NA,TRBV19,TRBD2,TGTGCCAGTAGTCGTCGGCGGGCGGGAGTTAGCCACAATGAGCAGTTCTTC,CASSRRRAGVSHNEQFF
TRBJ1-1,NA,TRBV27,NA,TGTGCCAGCGGTTTACTGGGCTCTGAAGCTTTCTTT,CASGLLGSEAFF
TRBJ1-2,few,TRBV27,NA,TGTGCCAGCAGTTTATCGAGCGTCTATGGCTACACCTTC,CASSLSSVYGYTF
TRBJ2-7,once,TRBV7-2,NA,TGTGCCAGCAGCTTAGCGTTCAGGGTTGACGAGCAGTACTTC,CASSLAFRVDEQYF
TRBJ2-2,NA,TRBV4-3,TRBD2,TGCGCCAGCAGCCAAGATCTCTGGCGGGGGGTCAACACCGGGGAGCTGTTTTTT,CASSQDLWRGVNTGELFF
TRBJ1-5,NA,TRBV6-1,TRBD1,TGTGCCAGCAGACCGACAGGGGATAGCAATCAGCCCCAGCATTTT,CASRPTGDSNQPQHF
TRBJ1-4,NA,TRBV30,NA,TGTGCCTGGGGGAATCTTGGGGAGGATAATGAAAAACTGTTTTTT,CAWGNLGEDNEKLFF
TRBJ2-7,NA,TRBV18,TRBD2,TGTGCCAGCTCACCATCACTAGCGGGAACCTACGAGCAGTACTTC,CASSPSLAGTYEQYF